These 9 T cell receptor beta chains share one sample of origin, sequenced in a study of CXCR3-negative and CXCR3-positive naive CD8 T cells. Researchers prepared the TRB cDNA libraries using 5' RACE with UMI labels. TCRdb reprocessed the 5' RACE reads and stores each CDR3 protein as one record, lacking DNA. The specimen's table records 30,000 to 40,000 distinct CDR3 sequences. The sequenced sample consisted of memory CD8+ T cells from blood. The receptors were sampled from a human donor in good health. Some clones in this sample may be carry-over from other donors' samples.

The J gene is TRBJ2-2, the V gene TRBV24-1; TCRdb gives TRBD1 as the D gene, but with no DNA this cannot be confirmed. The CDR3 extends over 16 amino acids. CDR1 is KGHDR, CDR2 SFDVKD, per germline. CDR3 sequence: CATSDLGTERTGELFF.

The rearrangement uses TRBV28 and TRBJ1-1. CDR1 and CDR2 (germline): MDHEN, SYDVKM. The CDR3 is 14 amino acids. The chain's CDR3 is CASSLEGGNTEAFF.

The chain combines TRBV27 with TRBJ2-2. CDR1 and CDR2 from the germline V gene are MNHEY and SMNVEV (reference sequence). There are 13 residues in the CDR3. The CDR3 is CASTYLSTGELFF.

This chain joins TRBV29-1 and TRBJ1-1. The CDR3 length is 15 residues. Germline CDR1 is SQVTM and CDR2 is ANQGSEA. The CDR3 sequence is CSVEGLETLVTEAFF.

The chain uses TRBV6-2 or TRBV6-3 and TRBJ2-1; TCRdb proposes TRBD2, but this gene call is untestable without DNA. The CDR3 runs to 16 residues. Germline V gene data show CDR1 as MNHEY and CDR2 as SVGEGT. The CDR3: CASSYSLAGGREEQFF.

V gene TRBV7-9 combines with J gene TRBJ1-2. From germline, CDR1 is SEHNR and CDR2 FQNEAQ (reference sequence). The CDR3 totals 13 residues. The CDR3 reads CASSPAVNYGYTF. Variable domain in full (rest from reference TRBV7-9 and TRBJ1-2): DTGVSQNPRHKITKRGQNVTFRCDPISEHNRLYWYRQTLGQGPEFLTYFQNEAQLEKSRLLSDRFSAERPKGSFSTLEIQRTEQGDSAMYLCASSPAVNYGYTFGSGTRLTVV.

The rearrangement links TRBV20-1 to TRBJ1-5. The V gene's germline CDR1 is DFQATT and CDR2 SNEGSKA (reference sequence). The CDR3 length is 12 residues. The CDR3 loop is CSARNQGGPQHF.

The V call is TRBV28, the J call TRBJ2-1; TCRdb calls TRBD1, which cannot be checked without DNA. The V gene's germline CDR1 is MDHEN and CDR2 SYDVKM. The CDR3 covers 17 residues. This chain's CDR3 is CASSSRSGEKTYNEQFF.

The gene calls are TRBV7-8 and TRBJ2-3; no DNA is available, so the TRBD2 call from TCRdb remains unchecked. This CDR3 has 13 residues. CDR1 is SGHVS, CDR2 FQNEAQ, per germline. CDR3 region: CASSLASGNTQYF.